What follows is one T cell receptor (beta chain) and its context. What it recognizes is unknown. Separate from the roughly 720-subject first cohort was the roughly 130-subject validation cohort, to which the donors belonged. The germline V gene encodes CDR1 SGHNT and CDR2 YENEEA. There are 17 residues in the CDR3. V shed 5 bases and J shed 2 bases, with 19 bases lying between them. The assay was immunoSEQ multiplex PCR, and TCRdb's table has in-frame clones only and misses some. The sample carries 90,000 or so clones, roughly 96% recorded once. The data were taken from a study of cytomegalovirus exposure and HLA in healthy donors. For the study at large: In a later analysis, the 130 or so validation repertoires were reported to have used the same platform as the roughly 670 first-cohort repertoires.

Points from the study as a whole: Subsequent analysis found a tendency for first-cohort TCR clusters to co-occur within the 120 or so validation repertoires. Testing in vitro showed three CMV-associated chains specific for CMV antigens.

This clonotype was obtained from a man between 18 and 35 years old in good health and CMV-seronegative. The chain links TRBV11-3 to TRBJ2-1, with D possibly TRBD2 on 6 matching bases. The material sequenced was PBMCs. CDR3 nucleotides: TGTGCCAGCAGCCGTAGCGGCGGAAAGGGGACCTACAATGAGCAGTTCTTC. This sequence encodes CASSRSGGKGTYNEQFF.